The 16 T cell receptor beta chains in this list originate from one sample, sequenced in a study of OX40 agonist ivuxolimab in advanced cancers. Profiled with immunoSEQ multiplex PCR; TCRdb holds only in-frame clones, not every one. Here the sample spans around 64,000 clones, 70% to 90% being singletons. The specimen comprised CD4+ or CD8+ T cells sorted from blood, sampled in a trial of the OX40 agonist ivuxolimab. The receptors stem from an adult with an advanced solid tumor such as melanoma, head and neck, liver or kidney cancer.

As DNA, the CDR3 is TGCGCCAGCAGCTTGTCAAGCGGGGGCTTGGTTGAGCAGTTCTTC. It yields the protein CASSLSSGGLVEQFF. The rearrangement joins TRBV5-1 to TRBJ2-1; 8 bases map to TRBD2. This CDR3 is 15 amino acids long. The germline V gene encodes CDR1 SGHRS and CDR2 YFSETQ. V dropped 1 base and J dropped 9; count of bases not matched to a gene: 9.

The gene calls are TRBV6-1 and TRBJ2-5; 10 bases are shared with TRBD2. TRBJ2-7 explains the end of the DNA better; the J call may be wrong. CDR3 size: 15 residues. In germline, CDR1 is MNHNS, CDR2 SASEGT. The CDR3 bases are TGTGCCAGCACGGGGTTAGCGGGAGGTTCCTACGAGCAGTACTTC. As protein: CASTGLAGGSYEQYF.

J is TRBJ1-1 and V is TRBV6-5; TRBD1 aligns across 9 bases. The CDR3 sequence is 12 residues long. Germline V gives CDR1 MNHEY, CDR2 SVGAGI. Germline trimming cut 6 bases from V and 11 bases from J; bases unmatched to any gene: 7. The CDR3 loop is CASRSGQGTAFF. As DNA, the CDR3 is TGTGCCAGCAGGTCGGGACAGGGAACGGCTTTCTTT.

V usage is TRBV7-3 and J usage is TRBJ1-1; 11 nucleotides align to TRBD1. The CDR3 spans 15 residues. V shed 5 bases and J 7 bases; nucleotides not matched to a gene: 9. Germline loops: CDR1 SGHTA, CDR2 FQGTGA. Here the CDR3 DNA reads TGTGCCAGCAGCCCCGGGACAGGGGGTTTCATTGAAGCTTTCTTT. It yields the protein CASSPGTGGFIEAFF.

The genes are TRBV12-5 and TRBJ1-3, with 8 bases aligning to TRBD1. The V gene end was trimmed by 6 bases and the J gene end by 2 bases; junction bases not matched to a gene: 6. The CDR3 extends over 15 amino acids. Germline values: CDR1 LGHNT, CDR2 FRNRAP. CDR3 nucleotide sequence: TGTGCTAGTGGCCGAGACAGGGGACCTGGAAACACCATATATTTT. The encoded protein is CASGRDRGPGNTIYF. The variable domain in full, completed from reference TRBV12-5 and TRBJ1-3, reads DARVTQTPRHKVTEMGQEVTMRCQPILGHNTVFWYRQTMMQGLELLAYFRNRAPLDDSGMPKDRFSAEMPDATLATLKIQPSEPRDSAVYFCASGRDRGPGNTIYFGEGSWLTVV.

V is TRBV28 and J is TRBJ1-2, with 7 bases fitting TRBD1. This CDR3 is 14 amino acids long. CDR1 MDHEN and CDR2 SYDVKM come from the germline V gene. V lost 6 bases and J lost 7; bases outside the gene matches: 11. The CDR3 protein is CASSLGDSEIGYTF. The CDR3 bases are TGTGCCAGCAGCTTGGGGGACAGCGAGATTGGCTACACCTTC.

V gene TRBV5-1 combines with J gene TRBJ2-2; the D gene is possibly TRBD1 (6 bases). Trimming stripped 4 bases from V and 6 bases from J, with 19 bases between. Germline CDR1 SGHRS, CDR2 YFSETQ. There are 16 residues in the CDR3. The CDR3 is CASSLRTDLRSGELFF. Here the CDR3 DNA reads TGCGCCAGCAGCCTTCGGACAGACCTTCGCTCCGGGGAGCTGTTTTTT. The full variable domain, its missing parts supplied by reference TRBV5-1 and TRBJ2-2, is KAGVTQTPRYLIKTRGQQVTLSCSPISGHRSVSWYQQTPGQGLQFLFEYFSETQRNKGNFPGRFSGRQFSNSRSEMNVSTLELGDSALYLCASSLRTDLRSGELFFGEGSRLTVL.

V and J are TRBV5-1 and TRBJ1-2, with TRBD1 identical over 11 bases. Trimming cost V 4 bases and J 7 bases; bases outside gene matches: 24. The length of the CDR3 is 20 residues. The germline gives CDR1 SGHRS, CDR2 YFSETQ. CDR3 loop: CASSPWGIGQGAGTMGGYTF. CDR3 nucleotide sequence: TGCGCCAGCAGCCCTTGGGGGATCGGACAGGGGGCCGGAACTATGGGTGGCTACACCTTC.

This chain joins TRBV27 and TRBJ2-4; D may be TRBD1 (6 bases). CDR1 is MNHEY, CDR2 SMNVEV, per germline (reference sequence). The V and J ends lost 5 bases and 0 bases respectively, with 14 bases between them. The CDR3 is 16 amino acids. CDR3 loop: CASSNRDGVAKNIQYF. CDR3 bases: TGTGCCAGCAGTAACAGGGACGGTGTAGCCAAAAACATTCAGTACTTC.

The J gene is TRBJ1-5, the V gene TRBV6-5, with 7 bases aligning to TRBD1. CDR3 size: 14 residues. Losses at the gene ends were 6 bases for V and 7 bases for J; bases not matched to a gene: 9. Germline loops: CDR1 MNHEY, CDR2 SVGAGI. In DNA form, the CDR3 reads TGTGCCAGCAGCCCCGACAGGGCTTACCAGCCCCAGCATTTT. As protein: CASSPDRAYQPQHF.

This chain uses TRBV7-8 with TRBJ2-7, with a tentative D call TRBD1 (7 bases). Germline assignment: CDR1 SGHVS and CDR2 FQNEAQ. Trimming cost V 5 bases and J 0 bases, with 17 bases left between them. The CDR3 runs 16 residues. For the CDR3, the DNA is TGTGCCAGCAGCCCCGGACAGGTGGGGGGCTCCTACGAGCAGTACTTC. The encoded protein is CASSPGQVGGSYEQYF.

The V and J genes are TRBV7-9 and TRBJ1-1; D uncertain. The V and J ends lost 3 bases and 1 base respectively, with 12 bases between them. Germline V gene data show CDR1 as SEHNR and CDR2 as FQNEAQ (reference sequence). CDR3 length: 15 residues. The CDR3 sequence is CASSLREASNTEAFF. CDR3 nucleotides: TGTGCCAGCAGCTTGCGGGAGGCTTCGAACACTGAAGCTTTCTTT.

The chain uses TRBV19 and TRBJ2-7, with a weak D call TRBD2 (6 bases). Germline values: CDR1 LNHDA, CDR2 SQIVND (reference sequence). CDR3 length: 16 residues. Trimming removed 4 bases from V and 7 bases from J, with 23 bases in between. The CDR3 here is CASSSGAAGDSGEQYF. CDR3 sequence (DNA): TGTGCCAGTAGTAGTGGAGCAGCGGGCGACTCGGGGGAGCAGTACTTC. The complete variable domain, with remaining parts taken from reference TRBV19 and TRBJ2-7, reads DGGITQSPKYLFRKEGQNVTLSCEQNLNHDAMYWYRQDPGQGLRLIYYSQIVNDFQKGDIAEGYSVSREKKESFPLTVTSAQKNPTAFYLCASSSGAAGDSGEQYFGPGTRLTVT.

The CDR3 is CASMRELSSNTQYF. The CDR3 DNA sequence: TGTGCCAGCATGAGAGAGCTCAGCTCAAATACGCAGTATTTT. The chain uses TRBV5-5 and TRBJ2-3, with unresolved D. V was shortened by 6 bases and J by 7 bases, with 18 bases between the two germline ends. The germline V gene has CDR1 SGHKS and CDR2 YYEKEE (reference sequence). CDR3 length: 14 residues.

The rearrangement links TRBV29-1 to TRBJ2-7; 8 bases fit TRBD1. The CDR3 spans 12 residues. From germline, CDR1 is SQVTM and CDR2 ANQGSEA. V lost 8 bases and J lost 4; bases outside the gene matches: 7. This CDR3 is CSFRTGRYEQYF. CDR3 DNA sequence: TGCAGCTTTAGGACAGGGAGGTACGAGCAGTACTTC.

This chain links TRBV5-1 with TRBJ1-2; possible D gene TRBD1, 5 bases. The V and J ends lost 0 bases and 0 bases respectively, with 9 bases between them. The CDR3 has 15 amino acids. Per the germline V gene, CDR1 is SGHRS and CDR2 is YFSETQ. The CDR3 region has the DNA TGCGCCAGCAGCTTGGACGGGACTCCTAACTATGGCTACACCTTC. Translating it yields CASSLDGTPNYGYTF.